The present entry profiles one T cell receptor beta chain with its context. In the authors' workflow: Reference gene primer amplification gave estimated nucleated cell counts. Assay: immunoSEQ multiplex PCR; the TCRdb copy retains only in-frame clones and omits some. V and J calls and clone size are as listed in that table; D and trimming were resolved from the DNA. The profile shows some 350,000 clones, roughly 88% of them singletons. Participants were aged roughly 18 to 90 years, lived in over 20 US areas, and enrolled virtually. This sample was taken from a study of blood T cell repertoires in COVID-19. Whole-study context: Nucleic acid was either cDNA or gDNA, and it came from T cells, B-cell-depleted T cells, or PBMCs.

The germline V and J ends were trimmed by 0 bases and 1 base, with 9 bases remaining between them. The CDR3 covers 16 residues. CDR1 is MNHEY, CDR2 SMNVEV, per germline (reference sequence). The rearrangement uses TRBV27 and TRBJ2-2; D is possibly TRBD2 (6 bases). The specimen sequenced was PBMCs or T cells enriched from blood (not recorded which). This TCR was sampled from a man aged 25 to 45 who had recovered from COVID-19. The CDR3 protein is CASSLSGGRNTGELFF. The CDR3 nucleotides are TGTGCCAGCAGTTTATCGGGGGGACGGAACACCGGGGAGCTGTTTTTT.